Listed below are T cell receptor beta chains from one sample, sequenced in a study of cytomegalovirus exposure and HLA in healthy donors. Generated by immunoSEQ multiplex PCR, the TCRdb table keeps only in-frame clones and is missing some. The repertoire holds 110,000 or so clones, around 73% seen once, with 5% to 6% in the top ten. The sample comprised PBMCs. All receptors derive from a woman in her twenties or thirties in good health and CMV-seropositive. Each CDR3 is given with its conserved first and last residue. D genes are given only for firm matches.

TRBD1,13,TRBJ1-1,TRBV29-1,TGCAGCGGACGACAGGGGACGAACACTGAAGCTTTCTTT,CSGRQGTNTEAFF
.,15,TRBJ1-5,TRBV2,TGTGCCAGCACCGAGGGCAGGTTTGGCAATCAGCCCCAGCATTTT,CASTEGRFGNQPQHF
TRBD1,14,TRBJ1-2,TRBV5-1,TGCGCCAGCAGCTCCATGCAGGGGGCGCGTGGCTACACCTTC,CASSSMQGARGYTF
TRBD2,13,TRBJ2-1,TRBV11-2,TGTGCCAGCAGCCCTGGACTAGGAGGTGAGCAGTTCTTC,CASSPGLGGEQFF
TRBD2,16,TRBJ2-1,TRBV18,TGTGCCAGCTCACTAAAAAGCGGGGTCCGGGACAATGAGCAGTTCTTC,CASSLKSGVRDNEQFF
TRBD1,17,TRBJ2-1,TRBV28,TGTGCCAGCAACTTCTTGGCCGGGACAGGGGAAGACAATGAGCAGTTCTTC,CASNFLAGTGEDNEQFF
TRBD1,13,TRBJ1-1,TRBV6-5,TGTGCCAGCAGAGACAGGGGGCGGTTTGAAGCTTTCTTT,CASRDRGRFEAFF
.,14,TRBJ2-7,TRBV9,TGTGCCAGCAGCCCCCCAAATGGAGAAAAGGAGCAGTACTTC,CASSPPNGEKEQYF
.,15,TRBJ2-1,TRBV5-4,TGTGCCAGCAGCACCGCAGGCCGGCTATCCAATGAGCAGTTCTTC,CASSTAGRLSNEQFF
TRBD1,15,TRBJ1-1,TRBV10-3,TGTGCCTTCAGGGACAGGGAAGGGGGGAACACTGAAGCTTTCTTT,CAFRDREGGNTEAFF